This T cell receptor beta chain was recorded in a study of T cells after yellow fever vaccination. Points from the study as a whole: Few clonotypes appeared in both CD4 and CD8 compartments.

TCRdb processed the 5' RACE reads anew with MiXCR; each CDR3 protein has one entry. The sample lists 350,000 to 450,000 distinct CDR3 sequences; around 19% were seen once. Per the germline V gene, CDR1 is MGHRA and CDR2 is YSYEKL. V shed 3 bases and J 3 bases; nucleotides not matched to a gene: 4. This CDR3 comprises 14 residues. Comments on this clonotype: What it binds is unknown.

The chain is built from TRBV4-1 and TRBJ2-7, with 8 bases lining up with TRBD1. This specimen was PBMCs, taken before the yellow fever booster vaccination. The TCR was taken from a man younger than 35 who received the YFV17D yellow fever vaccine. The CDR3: CASSHDRGRYEQYF. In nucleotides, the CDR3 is TGCGCCAGCAGCCACGACAGGGGCCGCTACGAGCAGTACTTC.